A single sample gave rise to the 7 T cell receptor beta chains below, sequenced in a study of blood T cells in healthy people across ages (dated by TCRdb to the mid-2010s). Library preparation employed 5' RACE. The sequencer listed for this sample is Illumina HiSeq 2500. The second PCR ran for about 6 to 11 cycles and used a J-beta primer mix along with a sample-barcoded 5' primer. TCRdb itself trimmed the public reads at Q25 with fastp, ran MiXCR and retained productive beta chains. Rows are combined by CDR3 protein, so each entry shows the most common genes and DNA. For this sample there are nearly 1 million distinct CDR3 sequences; 45% to 60% appear just once. The ten top clones hold about a fifth of the sample. Specimen: blood. Receptors originate from a woman aged 60-70 years in good health.

This clonotype has a handful of counts. The V gene is TRBV27, the J gene TRBJ2-3; 9 bases line up with TRBD2. The V gene end was trimmed by 4 bases and the J gene end by 2 bases; junction bases not matched to a gene: 7. CDR3 length: 16 residues. Germline CDR1 MNHEY, CDR2 SMNVEV (reference sequence). CDR3: CASSSLGLAVTDTQYF. The CDR3 region has the DNA TGTGCCAGCAGTTCCCTGGGACTAGCCGTCACAGATACGCAGTATTTT.

Worth noting for this clonotype: This clone may be a read error of a much larger clone one base away. This sequence joins TRBV29-1 and TRBJ2-5; TRBD2 matches 13 bases. This CDR3 has 15 amino acids. Germline lookup yields CDR1 SQVTM and CDR2 ANQGSEA. CDR3 coding DNA: TGCAGCGTTTTGGGACTAGCGGGATTCCGGGAGACCCGGTACTTC. Translation: CSVLGLAGFRETRYF. Full variable domain (remainder filled in from reference TRBV29-1 and TRBJ2-5): SAVISQKPSRDICQRGTSLTIQCQVDSQVTMMFWYRQQPGQSLTLIATANQGSEATYESGFVIDKFPISRPNLTFSTLTVSNMSPEDSSIYLCSVLGLAGFRETRYFGPGTRLLVL.

This clonotype was recorded a few times. The CDR3 spells CASSGRLATFYEQYF. The CDR3 nucleotides are TGTGCCAGCAGTGGCAGACTAGCGACCTTCTACGAGCAGTACTTC. The V and J genes are TRBV25-1 and TRBJ2-7, with TRBD2 matching over 8 bases. The V gene end was trimmed by 4 bases and the J gene end by 3 bases; junction bases not matched to a gene: 8. In germline, CDR1 is MGHDK, CDR2 SYGVNS. This CDR3 has 15 amino acids.

The V and J genes are TRBV5-1 and TRBJ2-7; D might be TRBD1 (5 bases). Germline V gene data show CDR1 as SGHRS and CDR2 as YFSETQ. With 0 bases removed from V and 1 base from J, the gap between germline ends came to 11 bases. The length of the CDR3 is 15 residues. The DNA of the CDR3 is TGCGCCAGCAGCTTGGGGGCAGGGATATCCTACGAGCAGTACTTC. Translating gives CASSLGAGISYEQYF.

This chain connects TRBV3-1 to TRBJ2-7; 7 positions match TRBD1. The CDR3 extends over 11 amino acids. CDR1 LGHDT and CDR2 YNNKEL come from the germline V gene (reference sequence). Trimming took 7 bases from V and 6 from J; bases not matched to a gene: 3. The CDR3 protein is CASNSGGEQYF. Written as DNA, the CDR3 is TGTGCCAGCAACTCAGGGGGCGAGCAGTACTTC.

The chain recombines TRBV20-1 with TRBJ2-1; D is unclear. V dropped 6 bases and J dropped 0 bases, with 12 bases sitting between them. This CDR3 spans 14 amino acids. Germline V lookup: CDR1 DFQATT, CDR2 SNEGSKA (reference sequence). In DNA, the CDR3 is TGCAGTGCCACGTTTGTAAGCTCCTACAATGAGCAGTTCTTC. This translates into CSATFVSSYNEQFF.

The chain links TRBV4-1 to TRBJ2-7; D perhaps matches TRBD2 (6 bases). The V and J ends lost 3 bases and 3 bases respectively, with 18 bases between them. The germline CDR1 and CDR2 sequences are MGHRA and YSYEKL. This CDR3 contains 16 residues. In nucleotides, the CDR3 is TGCGCCAGCAGCCAGCATTCCGGGACTGGCAACTACGAGCAGTACTTC. Amino acids: CASSQHSGTGNYEQYF.